This T cell receptor (beta chain) was retrieved from a study of shared clonotypes between healthy human individuals. Turning to the study itself: For every donor, three CD4 naive, three CD4 memory, two CD8 naive and one CD8 memory plates were used.

A CD45RA-negative memory subset and a CD45RA+ naive subset were separated from the CD4+ cells. CDR3 length equals 16 residues. Trimming removed 1 base from V and 7 bases from J, with 18 bases in between. CDR1 is SGDLS and CDR2 is YYNGEE in the germline V gene. This clone was seen only a few times. Measured with immunoSEQ multiplex PCR; TCRdb has only the in-frame clones, and not every one. The table lists 2 million to 2.5 million clones, 90% to 96% of them singletons. The rearrangement links TRBV9 to TRBJ1-5, with D maybe TRBD1 (6 bases). Sequencing input: naive CD4+ T cells sorted from blood. Subset here: CD45RA+ positively selected. This clonotype originated in a man between 18 and 35 years old in good health. The CDR3 reads CASSVSAGEGGQPQHF. The CDR3 DNA reads TGTGCCAGCAGCGTATCCGCAGGGGAAGGAGGACAGCCCCAGCATTTT.